The present T cell receptor (beta chain) was sequenced within a study of HIV-infected patients and healthy controls. This clonotype was counted only a few times. In TCRdb, the 5' RACE reads were re-called with MiXCR into one record per CDR3 protein. The table lists around 18,000 distinct CDR3 sequences, about 16% of them singletons, with around 24% in the top ten. The CDR3 sequence is 14 residues long. V gave up 0 bases and J gave up 5 bases, with 10 bases separating them. The origin of this receptor is a human donor in good health. The sample was CD8+ T cells from blood. The chain recombines TRBV12-3 or TRBV12-4 with TRBJ1-1, with D possibly matching TRBD1 (5 bases). The CDR3 sequence: CASSLAAGGTEAFF. In DNA, the CDR3 is TGTGCCAGCAGTTTAGCGGCGGGGGGTACTGAAGCTTTCTTT.